The rows below give T cell receptor beta chains drawn from one sample of a study of OX40 agonist ivuxolimab in advanced cancers. Clones were sequenced by immunoSEQ multiplex PCR, and TCRdb holds only the in-frame ones, with some missing. The repertoire holds about 19,000 clones, 83% seen once, with about 50% in the top ten. The input for sequencing was CD4+ or CD8+ T cells sorted from blood, taken in a trial of the OX40 agonist ivuxolimab. These receptors all stem from an adult with an advanced solid tumor such as melanoma, head and neck, liver or kidney cancer. CDR3s include the opening cysteine and the closing phenylalanine or tryptophan. A D gene is named only where the DNA matches it firmly. Only some rows state a clone size, as once, few, many or a class for expanded clones.

DNA,CDR3,D,size,V,J
TGCGCCAGCAGCCATGCTAGCGGGGGTGTGTTTGGTACGCAGTATTTT,CASSHASGGVFGTQYF,TRBD2,once,TRBV4-1,TRBJ2-3
TGTGCCAGCAGTGGACGACAGATTTCAACCTACGAGCAGTACTTC,CASSGRQISTYEQYF,NA,NA,TRBV2,TRBJ2-7
TGTGCCTGCCTCCCGGGTATCGCTGAAGCTTTCTTT,CACLPGIAEAFF,NA,NA,TRBV2,TRBJ1-1
TGCGCCAGCAGCCAAAACGGACTAGCGGGGGGGCCCGGGGAGCTGTTTTTT,CASSQNGLAGGPGELFF,TRBD2,NA,TRBV4-1,TRBJ2-2
TGTGCCAGCAGCCAAGAGGGGAGGGGGAACCTCTACGAGCAGTACTTC,CASSQEGRGNLYEQYF,NA,NA,TRBV4-2,TRBJ2-7
TGTGCCAGCAGCGTAGAGGTAGGAGGTAACTATGGCTACACCTTC,CASSVEVGGNYGYTF,NA,NA,TRBV9,TRBJ1-2
TGTGCCAGCTTACCATCCGGGACAGGGGGCCCCTACAATGAGCAGTTCTTC,CASLPSGTGGPYNEQFF,TRBD1,NA,TRBV4-2,TRBJ2-1
TGTGCCAGCAGCTTAGGGACAGGTGCCTACGAGCAGTACTTC,CASSLGTGAYEQYF,TRBD1,NA,TRBV7-6,TRBJ2-7
TGTGCCAGCAGCGTAGTCGGACAGGGTACGGGGGAGCTGTTTTTT,CASSVVGQGTGELFF,TRBD1,NA,TRBV9,TRBJ2-2
TGTGCCAGCAGTTCCGGGGGGGGAGGCTTAGTCACAGATACGCAGTATTTT,CASSSGGGGLVTDTQYF,TRBD2,NA,TRBV27,TRBJ2-3
TGTGCCAGCAGCCTGTCTGGGGCCAACGTCCTGACTTTC,CASSLSGANVLTF,NA,NA,TRBV27,TRBJ2-6
TGTGCCAGCAGCGACCAGGGGGTTTTTGCAGATACGCAGTATTTT,CASSDQGVFADTQYF,TRBD1,once,TRBV14,TRBJ2-3
TGCGCCAGCAGTTTGGACAGTTACAATGAGCAGTTCTTC,CASSLDSYNEQFF,NA,NA,TRBV10-1,TRBJ2-1
TGTGCCAGCAAAAACCGGGGCAACACCGGGGAGCTGTTTTTT,CASKNRGNTGELFF,NA,NA,TRBV27,TRBJ2-2
TGTGCCAGCAGCTGGGGACTAGCGGGGAACTACGAGCAGTACTTC,CASSWGLAGNYEQYF,TRBD2,NA,TRBV7-3,TRBJ2-7
TGTGCCAGCACTCCTAGCGGGGGGGCGGCAGATACGCAGTATTTT,CASTPSGGAADTQYF,TRBD2,NA,TRBV28,TRBJ2-3
TGTGCCAGCAGCTTTTTACAGTACGAGCAGTACTTC,CASSFLQYEQYF,NA,NA,TRBV7-9,TRBJ2-7
TGTGCCAGCAGTCCGACAGGGGGCTACGAGCAGTACTTC,CASSPTGGYEQYF,TRBD1,medium-sized,TRBV6-1,TRBJ2-7
TGTGCCAGCAGTTTACGGACAGCCAATCAGCCCCAGCATTTT,CASSLRTANQPQHF,NA,NA,TRBV28,TRBJ1-5
TGTGCCAGCAGCGTAGGATCTCCCTACGAGCAGTACTTC,CASSVGSPYEQYF,NA,few,TRBV9,TRBJ2-7
TGCGCCAGCAGCTGGGGGACAGACAACTACGAGCAGTACTTC,CASSWGTDNYEQYF,TRBD1,NA,TRBV5-1,TRBJ2-7
TGTGCCAGCAGCGTAACTTCAGGATTTGAGCCCCAGCATTTT,CASSVTSGFEPQHF,NA,NA,TRBV6-6,TRBJ1-5
TGTGCCAGCAGTTCCGGGACAGGGGGTTGGGAAAAACTGTTTTTT,CASSSGTGGWEKLFF,TRBD1,NA,TRBV27,TRBJ1-4
TGTGCCAGCAGCCAATTGGGGACAGGGCGTCAGCCCCAGCATTTT,CASSQLGTGRQPQHF,NA,NA,TRBV21-1,TRBJ1-5
TGTGCCAGCAGCCCCACCGGGACAGGGTACTCACCCCTCCACTTT,CASSPTGTGYSPLHF,TRBD1,NA,TRBV4-2,TRBJ1-6
TGCGCCAGCAGTCGCGGGACAGGGGACAATCAGCCCCAGCATTTT,CASSRGTGDNQPQHF,TRBD1,once,TRBV5-1,TRBJ1-5
TGTGCCAGCAGACTTGGAAACACCATATATTTT,CASRLGNTIYF,NA,NA,TRBV28,TRBJ1-3
TGTGCCAGCAGCTCCGGGACATACTCTGGGGCCAACGTCCTGACTTTC,CASSSGTYSGANVLTF,NA,few,TRBV7-9,TRBJ2-6
TGCGCCAGCAGCCAAGTTGGGGTAGATACGCAGTATTTT,CASSQVGVDTQYF,NA,NA,TRBV4-1,TRBJ2-3
TGTGCCAGCAGTTCAGGGGAGGGTTTCCAAGAGACCCAGTACTTC,CASSSGEGFQETQYF,NA,NA,TRBV28,TRBJ2-5
TGTGCCTCGTGGACAGGGGTATACACTGAAGCTTTCTTT,CASWTGVYTEAFF,TRBD1,once,TRBV27,TRBJ1-1
TGTGCCAGCAGTTTTCAGGGGAACACTGAAGCTTTCTTT,CASSFQGNTEAFF,NA,NA,TRBV28,TRBJ1-1
TGTGCCAGCAGTCGCCAGAACCCTAAGGGGGGCGCAAGCAATCAGCCCCAGCATTTT,CASSRQNPKGGASNQPQHF,NA,NA,TRBV27,TRBJ1-5
TGTGCCAGTAGGCTCCGGGGCACTGAAGCTTTCTTT,CASRLRGTEAFF,NA,medium-sized,TRBV19,TRBJ1-1
TGTGCCAGCAGCTTCTTTGTCAACTCCTACGAGCAGTACTTC,CASSFFVNSYEQYF,NA,NA,TRBV11-2,TRBJ2-7
TGCAGCGTCCCCGCTCCGGTCGCAGATACGCAGTATTTT,CSVPAPVADTQYF,NA,NA,TRBV29-1,TRBJ2-3
TGTGCCAGCAGCTTCCACCAGTCCTACGAGCAGTACTTC,CASSFHQSYEQYF,NA,once,TRBV7-8,TRBJ2-7
TGTGCCAGCAGTTTAAATCGACTAAGGGAGCAGTACTTC,CASSLNRLREQYF,NA,NA,TRBV27,TRBJ2-7
TGTGCCAGCAGCTTAGGTAGCGGGAAAGAGACCCAGTACTTC,CASSLGSGKETQYF,TRBD2,NA,TRBV7-2,TRBJ2-5
TGTGCCAGCAGTCAGGGTGTCGCGGAAGCTTTCTTT,CASSQGVAEAFF,NA,NA,TRBV6-5,TRBJ1-1
TGTGCCAGCAGTTTATCGGTGACCCCAGGAACTGAAGCTTTCTTT,CASSLSVTPGTEAFF,NA,NA,TRBV27,TRBJ1-1
TGTGCCAGCAGTTACTCAATGGGCAGGACCACAGATACGCAGTATTTT,CASSYSMGRTTDTQYF,NA,NA,TRBV6-6,TRBJ2-3
TGTGCCAGCAGCTCCGGGACAGGGCTGGGATATGGCTACACCTTC,CASSSGTGLGYGYTF,TRBD1,once,TRBV7-2,TRBJ1-2
TGTGCCAGCAGCACACGGCGTACCAACGTCCCTCGCACAGATACGCAGTATTTT,CASSTRRTNVPRTDTQYF,NA,NA,TRBV5-4,TRBJ2-3
TGTGCCAGCAGCTTTATTCCGGGACAGAAGTCGGAGGAGCTGTTTTTT,CASSFIPGQKSEELFF,TRBD1,NA,TRBV7-9,TRBJ2-2
TGTGCCAGCATGCCGGGATCCTGGGGCTCTGGCTACACCTTC,CASMPGSWGSGYTF,NA,once,TRBV27,TRBJ1-2
TGTGCCAGCACCAAGGGGGCCCCACCACATGGCTACACCTTC,CASTKGAPPHGYTF,TRBD1,NA,TRBV28,TRBJ1-2
TGTGCCAGCAGTTACTCTACAGGGTACGAGCAGTACTTC,CASSYSTGYEQYF,NA,NA,TRBV6-5,TRBJ2-7
TGCGCCAGCAGCTTCGAAGCCGGGGAGCTGTTTTTT,CASSFEAGELFF,NA,medium-sized,TRBV5-1,TRBJ2-2
TGTGCCAGCAGCTACGGGACGGCTGAAGCTTTCTTT,CASSYGTAEAFF,NA,NA,TRBV11-2,TRBJ1-1
TGTGCCAGCAGTTTGCGGCCCCTCAATTCACCCCTCCACTTT,CASSLRPLNSPLHF,NA,NA,TRBV28,TRBJ1-6
TGTGCCAGCAGCGTAGGATTTGGGGCTGCCACTGAAGCTTTCTTT,CASSVGFGAATEAFF,NA,NA,TRBV9,TRBJ1-1